This TCR beta chain originates from a study of T-cell reconstitution after alpha-beta-depleted transplantation in children. Study results and limitations: Reportedly, alpha-beta T cells present about two months post-transplant originated from several hundred expanded clones of graft origin. Recipient T cells and thymic progenitors that survived gave rise to the high TCRbeta diversity observed at day 60 in some patients. T-cell numbers and diversity one year post-transplant derived largely from freshly generated T cells.

The TCRbeta library was prepared with unique molecular identifiers. MiXCR, run by TCRdb on the PCR reads, gives a single entry per CDR3 protein. The table records fewer than 150,000 distinct CDR3 sequences, more than 9.5% of them present only once. After removal of 5 bases from V and 8 bases from J, the junction contained 6 bases not matched to a gene. Germline CDR1 reads MNHEY; CDR2 reads SVGAGI. The CDR3 contains 13 residues. This clonotype was detected a few times. Its antigen remains unknown. Material: PBMCs, mostly from graft donor cells, obtained 180 days after TCRalphabeta/CD19-depleted stem cell transplant. V gene TRBV6-5 combines with J gene TRBJ2-1, with 7 bases lining up with TRBD2. The sequence was collected from a girl less than two years old who had a stem cell transplant for combined immunodeficiency, so the T cells may come from the graft donor. CDR3 nucleotides: TGTGCCAGCAGTACTGGACTAGTCCATGAGCAGTTCTTC. Its translation: CASSTGLVHEQFF.